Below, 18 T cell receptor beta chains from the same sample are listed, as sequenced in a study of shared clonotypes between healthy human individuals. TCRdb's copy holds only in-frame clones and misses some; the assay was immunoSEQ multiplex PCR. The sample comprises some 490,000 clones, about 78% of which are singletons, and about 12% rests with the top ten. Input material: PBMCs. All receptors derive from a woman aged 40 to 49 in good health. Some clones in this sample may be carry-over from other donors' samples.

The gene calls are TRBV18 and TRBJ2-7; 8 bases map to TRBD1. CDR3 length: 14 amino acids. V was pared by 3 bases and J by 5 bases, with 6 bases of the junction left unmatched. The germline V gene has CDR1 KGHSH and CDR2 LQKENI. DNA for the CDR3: TGTGCCAGCTCACCGGCAGGGGGCTACGACGAGCAGTACTTC. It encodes CASSPAGGYDEQYF.

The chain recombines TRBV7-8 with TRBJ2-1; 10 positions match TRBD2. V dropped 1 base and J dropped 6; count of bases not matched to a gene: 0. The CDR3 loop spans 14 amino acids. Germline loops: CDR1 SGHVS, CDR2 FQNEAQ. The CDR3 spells CASSLGTSGNEQFF. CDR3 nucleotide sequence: TGTGCCAGCAGCTTAGGGACTAGCGGCAATGAGCAGTTCTTC.

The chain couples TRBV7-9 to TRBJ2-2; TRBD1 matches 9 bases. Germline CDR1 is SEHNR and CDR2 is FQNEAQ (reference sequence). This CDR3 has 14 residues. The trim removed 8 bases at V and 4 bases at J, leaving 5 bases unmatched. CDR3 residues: CASSDRGSTGELFF. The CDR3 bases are TGTGCCAGCTCTGACAGGGGGAGCACCGGGGAGCTGTTTTTT.

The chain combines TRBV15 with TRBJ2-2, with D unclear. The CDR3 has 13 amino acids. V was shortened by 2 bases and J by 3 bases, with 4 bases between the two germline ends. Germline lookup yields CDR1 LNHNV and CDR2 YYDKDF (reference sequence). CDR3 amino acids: CATSRLYTGELFF. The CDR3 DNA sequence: TGTGCCACCAGCAGACTATACACCGGGGAGCTGTTTTTT. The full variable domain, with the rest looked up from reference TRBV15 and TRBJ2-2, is DAMVIQNPRYQVTQFGKPVTLSCSQTLNHNVMYWYQQKSSQAPKLLFHYYDKDFNNEADTPDNFQSRRPNTSFCFLDIRSPGLGDTAMYLCATSRLYTGELFFGEGSRLTVL.

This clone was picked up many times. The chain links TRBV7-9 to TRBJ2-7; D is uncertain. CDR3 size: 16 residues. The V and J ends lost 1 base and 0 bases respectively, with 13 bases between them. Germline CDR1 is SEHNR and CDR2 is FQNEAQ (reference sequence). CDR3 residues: CASSLGAGFGSYEQYF. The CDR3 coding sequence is TGTGCCAGCAGCTTAGGCGCTGGGTTCGGCTCCTACGAGCAGTACTTC.

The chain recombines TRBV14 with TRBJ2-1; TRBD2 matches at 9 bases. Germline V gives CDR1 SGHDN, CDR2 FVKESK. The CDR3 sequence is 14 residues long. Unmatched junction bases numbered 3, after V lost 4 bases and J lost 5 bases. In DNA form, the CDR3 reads TGTGCCAGCAGCCCTAGCGGGGTCGACAATGAGCAGTTCTTC. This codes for CASSPSGVDNEQFF.

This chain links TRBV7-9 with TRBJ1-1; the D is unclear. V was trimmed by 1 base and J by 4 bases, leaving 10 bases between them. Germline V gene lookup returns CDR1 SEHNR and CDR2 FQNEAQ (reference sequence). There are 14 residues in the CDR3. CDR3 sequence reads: CASSLGSGTTEAFF. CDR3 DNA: TGTGCCAGCAGCTTAGGATCAGGAACCACTGAAGCTTTCTTT.

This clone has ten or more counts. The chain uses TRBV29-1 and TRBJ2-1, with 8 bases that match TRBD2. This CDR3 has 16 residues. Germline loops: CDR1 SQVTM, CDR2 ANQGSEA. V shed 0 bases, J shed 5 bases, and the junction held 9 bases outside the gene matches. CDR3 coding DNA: TGCAGCGTTGAAGATTTTACCTCGGGGGGGAACAATGAGCAGTTCTTC. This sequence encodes CSVEDFTSGGNNEQFF.

The CDR3 DNA reads as TGTGCCAGCAGTACCGGGACAGGGGGCTTCGAGCAGTACTTC. Protein sequence: CASSTGTGGFEQYF. V gene TRBV2 combines with J gene TRBJ2-7, with 12 positions matching TRBD1. The germline CDR1 and CDR2 sequences are SNHLY and FYNNEI. Trimming took 5 bases from V and 6 from J; bases not matched to a gene: 5. This CDR3 is 14 amino acids long.

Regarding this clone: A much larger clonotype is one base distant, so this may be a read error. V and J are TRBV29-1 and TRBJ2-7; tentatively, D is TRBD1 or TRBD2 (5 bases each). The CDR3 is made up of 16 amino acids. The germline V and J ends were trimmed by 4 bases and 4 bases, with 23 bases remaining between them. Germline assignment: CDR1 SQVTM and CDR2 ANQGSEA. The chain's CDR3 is CSVGLSIPGRTYEQYF. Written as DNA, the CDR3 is TGCAGCGTTGGCTTATCGATTCCGGGACGAACTTACGAGCAGTACTTC.

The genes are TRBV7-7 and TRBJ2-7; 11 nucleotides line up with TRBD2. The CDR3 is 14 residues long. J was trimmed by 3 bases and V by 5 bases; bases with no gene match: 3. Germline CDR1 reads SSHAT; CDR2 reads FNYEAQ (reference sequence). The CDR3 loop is CASSPGLAGYEQYF. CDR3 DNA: TGTGCCAGCAGCCCCGGACTAGCGGGCTACGAGCAGTACTTC.

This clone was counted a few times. CDR3 amino acids: CASSRRTSGRITDTQYF. CDR3 DNA sequence: TGCGCCAGCAGCCGGAGGACTAGCGGGAGGATCACAGATACGCAGTATTTT. The rearrangement uses TRBV5-1 and TRBJ2-3; 14 nucleotides line up with TRBD2. Germline CDR1 reads SGHRS; CDR2 reads YFSETQ. V was clipped by 4 bases and J by 2 bases; unmatched bases: 6. The CDR3 length is 17 residues.

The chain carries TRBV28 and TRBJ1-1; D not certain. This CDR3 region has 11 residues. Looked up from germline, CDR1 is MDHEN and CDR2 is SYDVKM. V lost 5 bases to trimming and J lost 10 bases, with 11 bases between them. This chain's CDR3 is CASSTRTRAFF. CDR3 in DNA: TGTGCCAGCAGTACACGGACCCGAGCTTTCTTT.

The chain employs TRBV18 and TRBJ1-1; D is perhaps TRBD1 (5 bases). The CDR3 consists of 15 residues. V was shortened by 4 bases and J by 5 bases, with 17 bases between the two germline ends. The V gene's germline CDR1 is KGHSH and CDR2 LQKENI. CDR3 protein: CASSLQRGARTEAFF. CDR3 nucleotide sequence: TGTGCCAGCTCACTACAAAGAGGGGCGAGGACTGAAGCTTTCTTT.

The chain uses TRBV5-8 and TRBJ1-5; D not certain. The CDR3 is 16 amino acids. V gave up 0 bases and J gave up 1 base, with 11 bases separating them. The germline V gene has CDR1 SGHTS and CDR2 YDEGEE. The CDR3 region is CASSLVGRRSNQPQHF. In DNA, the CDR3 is TGTGCCAGCAGCTTGGTAGGCAGACGCAGCAATCAGCCCCAGCATTTT. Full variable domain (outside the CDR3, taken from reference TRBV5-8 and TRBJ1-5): EAGVTQSPTHLIKTRGQQATLRCSPISGHTSVYWYQQALGLGLQFLLWYDEGEERNRGNFPPRFSGRQFPNYSSELNVNALELEDSALYLCASSLVGRRSNQPQHFGDGTRLSIL.

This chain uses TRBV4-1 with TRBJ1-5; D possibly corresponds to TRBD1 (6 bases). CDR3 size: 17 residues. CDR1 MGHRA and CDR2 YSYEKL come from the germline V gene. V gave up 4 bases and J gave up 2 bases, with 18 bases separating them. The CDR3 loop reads CASSRGNWGGGNQPQHF. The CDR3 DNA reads TGCGCCAGCAGCCGAGGGAACTGGGGGGGCGGCAATCAGCCCCAGCATTTT.

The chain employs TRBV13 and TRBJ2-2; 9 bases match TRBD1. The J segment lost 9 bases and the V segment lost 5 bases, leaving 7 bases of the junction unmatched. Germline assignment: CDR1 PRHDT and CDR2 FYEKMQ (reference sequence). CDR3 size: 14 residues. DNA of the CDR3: TGTGCCAGCAGCCCCATGGACAGGGGCTGGGAGCTGTTTTTT. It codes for CASSPMDRGWELFF.

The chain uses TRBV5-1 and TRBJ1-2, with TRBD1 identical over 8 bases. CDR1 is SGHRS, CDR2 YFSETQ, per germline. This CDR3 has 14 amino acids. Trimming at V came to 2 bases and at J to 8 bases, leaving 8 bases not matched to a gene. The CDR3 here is CASSFTGQEGGYTF. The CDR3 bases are TGCGCCAGCAGCTTCACGGGACAGGAGGGCGGCTACACCTTC.